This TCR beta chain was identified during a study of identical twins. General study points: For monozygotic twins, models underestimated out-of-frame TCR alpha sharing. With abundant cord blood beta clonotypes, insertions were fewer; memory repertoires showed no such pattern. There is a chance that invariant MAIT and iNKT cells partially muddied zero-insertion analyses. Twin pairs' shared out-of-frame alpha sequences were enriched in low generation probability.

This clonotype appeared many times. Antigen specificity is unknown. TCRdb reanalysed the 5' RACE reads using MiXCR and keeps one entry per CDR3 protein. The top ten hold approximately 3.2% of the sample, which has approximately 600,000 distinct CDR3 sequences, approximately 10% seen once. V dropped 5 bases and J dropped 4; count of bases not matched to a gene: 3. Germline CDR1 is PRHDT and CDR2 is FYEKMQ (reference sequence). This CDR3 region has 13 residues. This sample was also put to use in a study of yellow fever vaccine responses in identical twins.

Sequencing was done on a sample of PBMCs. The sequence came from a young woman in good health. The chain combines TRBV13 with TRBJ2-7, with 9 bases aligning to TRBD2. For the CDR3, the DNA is TGTGCCAGCAGCAGGACTAGCGTATACGAGCAGTACTTC. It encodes CASSRTSVYEQYF.